This TCR beta chain came from a study of blood T cells in healthy people across ages. The sample holds a few counts of this clonotype. Next came a second PCR, run for about 7 to 12 cycles, which used a sample-barcoded 5' primer along with a J-beta primer mix. TCRdb reprocessed the 5' RACE reads via MiXCR and lists one record per CDR3 protein. The sample lists some 1,500,000 distinct CDR3 sequences; less than 45% were seen once. Aged about 6 to 100, donors were systemically healthy Caucasians from Russia. Total RNA amounts of at least 6 micrograms were extracted per sample. Source material: blood. The receptor comes from a young woman in good health.

The DNA of the CDR3 is TGTGCCAGCAGTAAAGGTACTAGCGGAGACTTCGCGCAGTTCTTC. Translating it yields CASSKGTSGDFAQFF. The rearrangement uses TRBV7-9 and TRBJ2-1, with 8 bases lining up with TRBD2. Germline V gene data show CDR1 as SEHNR and CDR2 as FQNEAQ (reference sequence). This CDR3 has 15 residues. V dropped 6 bases and J dropped 12; count of bases not matched to a gene: 16.